Given below is one TCR beta chain in context. Its antigen is undetermined. This record belongs to a study of T cells expressing NK-cell markers. Study as a whole: HCMV seropositivity marked seven of the eight sequenced donors; one was seronegative.

The CDR3 covers 13 residues. Per germline, CDR1 SQVTM and CDR2 ANQGSEA. TCRdb re-called the 5' RACE reads and shows each CDR3 protein once, DNA omitted. This sample's clone table lists more than 400,000 distinct CDR3 sequences. Findings and caveats of the study: No clear determination of HCMV specificity was made for expanded NKG2C+ T cell clones. The dominant NKG2C+ clonotypes represented about 1.0-7.0% of CD8+ T cells in over 5 donors. One observes that, in a handful of donors, these clonotypes were also the leading ones within the CD3+CD56-NKG2C+ fraction.

This TCR was recovered from a woman between 18 and 70 years old in good health. The J gene is TRBJ2-1, the V gene TRBV29-1; TCRdb outputs TRBD2, but without DNA this stays unchecked. What was sequenced was blood T cells: a sorted CD56 or NKG2C T cell subset, CD4+ or CD8+ T cells, or bulk PBMC T cells (not recorded which). The CDR3 reads CSVVGELAVEQFF.